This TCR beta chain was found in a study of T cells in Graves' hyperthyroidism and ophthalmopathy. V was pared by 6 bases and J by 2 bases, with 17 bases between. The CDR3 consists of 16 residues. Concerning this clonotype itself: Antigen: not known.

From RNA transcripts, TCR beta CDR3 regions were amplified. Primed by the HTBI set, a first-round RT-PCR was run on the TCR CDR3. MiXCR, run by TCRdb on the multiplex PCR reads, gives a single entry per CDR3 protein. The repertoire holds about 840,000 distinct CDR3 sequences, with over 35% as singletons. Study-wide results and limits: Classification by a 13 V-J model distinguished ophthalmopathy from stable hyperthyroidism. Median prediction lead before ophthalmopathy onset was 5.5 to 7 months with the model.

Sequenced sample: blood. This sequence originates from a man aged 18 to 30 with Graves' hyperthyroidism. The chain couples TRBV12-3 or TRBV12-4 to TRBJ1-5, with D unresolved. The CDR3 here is CASSVATAGGNQPQHF. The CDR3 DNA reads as TGTGCCAGCAGCGTAGCGACGGCAGGAGGCAATCAGCCCCAGCATTTT.